These 22 T cell receptor beta chains came from one sample sequenced in a study of cytomegalovirus exposure and HLA in healthy donors. It was with 60 Vbeta and 13 Jbeta primers that the PCR ran. Libraries were prepared by immunoSEQ multiplex PCR; TCRdb keeps only in-frame clonotypes and omits some of them. The sample has roughly 120,000 clones, 65% to 85% seen once; the top ten hold roughly 16%. Input material: PBMCs. These receptors all come from a man aged 45-65 years in good health and CMV-seropositive.

J is TRBJ2-3 and V is TRBV7-9; D is possibly TRBD2 (6 bases). The V gene's germline CDR1 is SEHNR and CDR2 FQNEAQ (reference sequence). This CDR3 is built from 16 residues. The V gene lost 5 bases and the J gene lost 6 bases, with 21 bases spanning the gap. The CDR3 loop is CASSLGWQRREDTQYF. The CDR3 region has the DNA TGTGCCAGCAGCCTCGGTTGGCAACGGAGGGAGGATACGCAGTATTTT.

This clone was recorded a few times. V is TRBV28 and J is TRBJ2-6; 7 bases map to TRBD2. Germline V gene lookup returns CDR1 MDHEN and CDR2 SYDVKM. This CDR3 region has 14 residues. Trimming took 5 bases from V and 7 from J; bases not matched to a gene: 5. The chain's CDR3 is CASSPTGGANVLTF. The CDR3 coding sequence is TGTGCCAGCAGTCCCACGGGAGGAGCCAACGTCCTGACTTTC.

This clone appeared a single time. The CDR3 protein is CASSPTLAGGRNEQFF. The CDR3 DNA sequence: TGTGCCAGCAGCCCGACCCTAGCGGGGGGGCGCAATGAGCAGTTCTTC. The rearrangement links TRBV5-6 to TRBJ2-1; 12 nucleotides line up with TRBD2. Germline-derived CDR1 and CDR2 are SGHDT and YYEEEE. This CDR3 has 16 amino acids. V shed 4 bases and J 6 bases; nucleotides not matched to a gene: 8.

As regards this clone: The same CDR3 is also encoded by other DNA sequences in this sample. CDR3 loop: CASSRDTSNQPQHF. Written as DNA, the CDR3 is TGTGCCAGCAGTAGGGACACTAGCAATCAGCCCCAGCATTTT. This chain uses TRBV6-5 with TRBJ1-5, with a weak D call TRBD1 (6 bases). V was shortened by 5 bases and J by 0 bases, with 8 bases between the two germline ends. CDR1 MNHEY and CDR2 SVGAGI come from the germline V gene. The CDR3 is 14 amino acids.

The chain is built from TRBV6-6 and TRBJ1-1; D is uncertain. Germline CDR1 MNHNY, CDR2 SVGAGI (reference sequence). Trimming pared 4 bases from V and 1 base from J, leaving 7 bases between. This CDR3 comprises 13 residues. The CDR3 DNA reads as TGTGCCAGCAGTTCCACACCGAACACTGAAGCTTTCTTT. This encodes CASSSTPNTEAFF.

The chain couples TRBV7-2 to TRBJ2-5; TRBD2 is a possible D gene (6 bases). Germline lookup yields CDR1 SGHTA and CDR2 FQGNSA. The V and J ends lost 5 bases and 5 bases respectively, with 15 bases between them. This CDR3 is 14 amino acids long. CDR3 sequence: CASSLGTPGETQYF. In DNA, the CDR3 is TGTGCCAGCAGCCTCGGGACTCCCGGGGAGACCCAGTACTTC.

This clone turned up a few times. The chain uses TRBV19 and TRBJ1-1, with TRBD1 identical over 9 bases. Trimming removed 5 bases from V and 6 bases from J; junction bases left unmatched: 7. The CDR3 sequence is 14 residues long. CDR1 is LNHDA, CDR2 SQIVND, per germline (reference sequence). Written as DNA, the CDR3 is TGTGCCAGTAGTGGGACAGGGACGAGAGCTGAAGCTTTCTTT. Its protein is CASSGTGTRAEAFF.

The chain has TRBV18 and TRBJ1-2; 9 bases agree with TRBD1. V dropped 2 bases and J dropped 5; count of bases not matched to a gene: 9. CDR3 length: 16 residues. Looked up from germline, CDR1 is KGHSH and CDR2 is LQKENI. CDR3 sequence reads: CASSPRLTGGEYGYTF. The CDR3 nucleotides are TGTGCCAGCTCACCAAGGTTAACAGGGGGCGAATATGGCTACACCTTC.

The chain links TRBV7-8 to TRBJ2-7; 9 bases are shared with TRBD1. Germline lookup yields CDR1 SGHVS and CDR2 FQNEAQ. The CDR3 extends over 13 amino acids. With V trimmed by 5 bases and J by 3 bases, 2 bases remained unmatched. The CDR3 reads CASSVDRGYEQYF. The CDR3 coding sequence is TGTGCCAGCAGCGTGGACAGGGGCTACGAGCAGTACTTC.

The gene calls are TRBV5-8 and TRBJ2-2; 13 positions agree with TRBD2. The V segment lost 4 bases and the J segment 0 bases; nucleotides outside the gene matches: 6. The CDR3 sequence is 18 residues long. Germline V gene lookup returns CDR1 SGHTS and CDR2 YDEGEE. CDR3: CASSPGLAGDANTGELFF. CDR3 bases: TGTGCCAGCAGCCCCGGACTAGCGGGGGACGCGAACACCGGGGAGCTGTTTTTT.

This chain uses TRBV5-4 with TRBJ1-6; D remains ambiguous. The CDR3 totals 14 residues. The germline CDR1 and CDR2 sequences are SGHNT and YYREEE (reference sequence). V shed 0 bases and J shed 7 bases, with 8 bases lying between them. The CDR3 nucleotides read TGTGCCAGCAGCTTGGACCCGGTCAATTCACCCCTCCACTTT. As protein: CASSLDPVNSPLHF. Variable domain in full (rest from reference TRBV5-4 and TRBJ1-6): ETGVTQSPTHLIKTRGQQVTLRCSSQSGHNTVSWYQQALGQGPQFIFQYYREEENGRGNFPPRFSGLQFPNYSSELNVNALELDDSALYLCASSLDPVNSPLHFGNGTRLTVT.

This clone turned up a few times. This rearrangement joins TRBV5-6 to TRBJ2-3, with D possibly TRBD1 on 6 matching bases. CDR3 length: 13 amino acids. Between the trimmed V and J ends, which lost 5 bases and 2 bases, there was a span of 9 bases. Germline loops: CDR1 SGHDT, CDR2 YYEEEE. CDR3 residues: CASRGQPTDTQYF. The CDR3 bases are TGTGCCAGCAGAGGACAGCCCACAGATACGCAGTATTTT.

The genes are TRBV4-2 and TRBJ1-2, with TRBD1 identical over 10 bases. Germline V gene sequence: CDR1 LGHNA, CDR2 YNFKEQ. The ends lost 1 base at V and 8 bases at J; junction bases unmatched: 7. The CDR3 spans 15 residues. CDR3 region: CASSQVGDRGRGYTF. The CDR3 bases are TGTGCCAGCAGCCAAGTAGGCGACAGGGGGCGAGGCTACACCTTC.

The rearrangement joins TRBV6-6 to TRBJ1-5; 7 positions match TRBD1. Germline lookup yields CDR1 MNHNY and CDR2 SVGAGI (reference sequence). Trimming cost V 4 bases and J 0 bases; bases outside gene matches: 6. This CDR3 region has 16 residues. CDR3 region: CASSSGQVDSNQPQHF. The CDR3 nucleotides read TGTGCCAGCAGTTCCGGACAGGTCGATAGCAATCAGCCCCAGCATTTT.

The chain uses TRBV10-2 and TRBJ2-1, with TRBD2 as a possible D gene (6 bases). Germline V gives CDR1 WSHSY, CDR2 SAAADI. The CDR3 sequence is 10 residues long. Trimming removed 10 bases at V and 8 bases at J, with 9 bases between. The CDR3 DNA is TGCGCCACCCGGGAGCATGAGCAGTTCTTC. Protein sequence: CATREHEQFF.

The V and J genes are TRBV5-4 and TRBJ1-2; 8 nucleotides line up with TRBD1. This CDR3 has 14 amino acids. Germline-derived CDR1 and CDR2 are SGHNT and YYREEE (reference sequence). The V and J ends lost 2 bases and 5 bases, in that order; junction bases with no gene match: 5. CDR3 sequence: CASSLTGGGYGYTF. The CDR3 DNA follows: TGTGCCAGCAGCTTAACAGGGGGTGGGTATGGCTACACCTTC.

This chain joins TRBV28 and TRBJ2-5; 7 nucleotides match TRBD2. Germline-derived CDR1 and CDR2 are MDHEN and SYDVKM. V was pared by 5 bases and J by 5 bases, with 8 bases of the junction left unmatched. This CDR3 has 14 residues. The CDR3 DNA sequence: TGTGCCAGCAGTCTGGGAGGGGCTAGGGAGACCCAGTACTTC. Amino acid sequence: CASSLGGARETQYF. Full variable domain (missing parts from reference TRBV28 and TRBJ2-5): DVKVTQSSRYLVKRTGEKVFLECVQDMDHENMFWYRQDPGLGLRLIYFSYDVKMKEKGDIPEGYSVSREKKERFSLILESASTNQTSMYLCASSLGGARETQYFGPGTRLLVL.

The chain carries TRBV7-2 and TRBJ2-7, with 9 nucleotides matching TRBD2. The trim removed 3 bases at V and 6 bases at J, leaving 9 bases unmatched. This CDR3 region has 15 residues. Germline CDR1 SGHTA, CDR2 FQGNSA. The CDR3 sequence is CASSFGPGLAVEQYF. The CDR3 region has the DNA TGTGCCAGCAGCTTTGGACCGGGACTAGCAGTCGAGCAGTACTTC.

Concerning this clone: The identical CDR3 is also encoded by other nucleotide sequences in the sample. The chain employs TRBV5-4 and TRBJ2-5; 12 bases align to TRBD2. Germline CDR1 and CDR2: SGHNT and YYREEE (reference sequence). After removal of 4 bases from V and 1 base from J, the junction contained 2 bases not matched to a gene. The CDR3 consists of 15 residues. CDR3 sequence reads: CASSLGLAGQETQYF. DNA of the CDR3: TGTGCCAGCAGCCTGGGACTAGCGGGCCAAGAGACCCAGTACTTC. The entire variable domain, with the rest obtained from reference TRBV5-4 and TRBJ2-5, is as follows: ETGVTQSPTHLIKTRGQQVTLRCSSQSGHNTVSWYQQALGQGPQFIFQYYREEENGRGNFPPRFSGLQFPNYSSELNVNALELDDSALYLCASSLGLAGQETQYFGPGTRLLVL.

This sequence joins TRBV6-5 and TRBJ1-4; no clear D. The CDR3 is 14 amino acids. The V and J ends lost 4 bases and 5 bases respectively, with 11 bases between them. Per germline, CDR1 MNHEY and CDR2 SVGAGI. The CDR3 DNA reads TGTGCCAGCAGTTTACTGAGGGTCAATGAAAAACTGTTTTTT. Protein: CASSLLRVNEKLFF.

This chain links TRBV25-1 with TRBJ2-1; 7 nucleotides align to TRBD1. From germline, CDR1 is MGHDK and CDR2 SYGVNS. This CDR3 is built from 13 residues. With V trimmed by 6 bases and J by 9 bases, 8 bases remained unmatched. This CDR3 reads CASRDDRAGEQFF. In nucleotides, the CDR3 is TGTGCCAGCAGGGACGACAGGGCCGGTGAGCAGTTCTTC.

The chain has TRBV28 and TRBJ1-2; D is perhaps TRBD1 (5 bases). Germline V lookup: CDR1 MDHEN, CDR2 SYDVKM. The CDR3 contains 13 residues. Trimming shortened V by 2 bases and J by 11 bases, and 15 bases separated the two germline ends. CDR3 residues: CASSLQGRLGYTF. The CDR3 DNA reads TGTGCCAGCAGTTTACAGGGCCGTCTGGGTTACACCTTC.